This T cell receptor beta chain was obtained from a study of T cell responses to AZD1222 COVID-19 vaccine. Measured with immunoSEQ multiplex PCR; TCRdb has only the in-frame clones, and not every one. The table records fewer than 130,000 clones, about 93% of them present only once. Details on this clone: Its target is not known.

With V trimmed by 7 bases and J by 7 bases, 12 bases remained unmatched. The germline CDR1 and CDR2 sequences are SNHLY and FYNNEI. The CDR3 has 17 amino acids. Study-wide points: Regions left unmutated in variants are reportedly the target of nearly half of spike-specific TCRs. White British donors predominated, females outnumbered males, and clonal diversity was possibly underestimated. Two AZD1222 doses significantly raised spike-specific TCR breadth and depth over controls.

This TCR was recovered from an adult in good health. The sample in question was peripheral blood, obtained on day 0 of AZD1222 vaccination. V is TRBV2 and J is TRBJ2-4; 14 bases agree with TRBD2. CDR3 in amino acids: CASNDAGTSGSSNIQYF. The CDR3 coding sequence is TGTGCCAGCAACGACGCCGGGACTAGCGGGAGTTCGAACATTCAGTACTTC.